A few counts support the clone carrying this T cell receptor (beta chain). Its antigen is undetermined. Sequencing of DNA taken from cultured CD4+ T cells relied on the Oncomine TCR Beta short-read assay. MiXCR, run by TCRdb on the PCR reads, gives a single entry per CDR3 protein. Of around 7,000 distinct CDR3 sequences listed, about 40% are singletons. The treatment is: roughly ten-day PBMC culture with coronavirus spike peptide pools or control peptides (ViraFEST assay). Gathering of the CD4+ T cells, from the unexposed donor, took place before the COVID-19 pandemic (2011-2018). These data are taken from a study of vaccination and CD4 T cells after COVID-19. The V segment lost 5 bases and the J segment 5 bases; nucleotides outside the gene matches: 11. Germline CDR1 reads SNHLY; CDR2 reads FYNNEI. The CDR3 totals 16 residues.

The source of this sequence is a human donor in good health. The V call is TRBV2, the J call TRBJ1-5; 8 bases match TRBD1. Sequencing was performed on CD4+ T cells from blood, cultured in vitro. The CDR3 DNA sequence: TGTGCCAGCAGTTTCCGGACAGGGCGGAGGGATCAGCCCCAGCATTTT. Residues: CASSFRTGRRDQPQHF.